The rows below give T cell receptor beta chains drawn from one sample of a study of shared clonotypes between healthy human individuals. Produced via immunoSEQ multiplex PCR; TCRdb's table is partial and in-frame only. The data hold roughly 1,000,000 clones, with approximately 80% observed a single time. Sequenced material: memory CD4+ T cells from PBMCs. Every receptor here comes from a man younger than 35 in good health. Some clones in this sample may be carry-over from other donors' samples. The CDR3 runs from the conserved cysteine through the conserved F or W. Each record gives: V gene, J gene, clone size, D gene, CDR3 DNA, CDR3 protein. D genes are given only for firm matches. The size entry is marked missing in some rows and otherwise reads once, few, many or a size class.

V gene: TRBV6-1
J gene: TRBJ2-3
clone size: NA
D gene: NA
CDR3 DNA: TGTGCCAGCAGTGAAACGCAGGCTAGCACAGATACGCAGTATTTT
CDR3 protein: CASSETQASTDTQYF

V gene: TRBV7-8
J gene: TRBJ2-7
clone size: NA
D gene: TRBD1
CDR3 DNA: TGTGCCAGCAGCCCCGGACAGGGGGCGGACTACGAGCAGTACTTC
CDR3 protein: CASSPGQGADYEQYF

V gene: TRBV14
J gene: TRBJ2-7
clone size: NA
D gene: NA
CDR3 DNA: TGTGCCAGCAGCCAAGACGACGTAGCGGACTCCTACGAGCAGTACTTC
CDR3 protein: CASSQDDVADSYEQYF

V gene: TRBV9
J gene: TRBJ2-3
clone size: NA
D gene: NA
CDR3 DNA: TGTGCCAGCAGCGTAGTCGGTACATCCCCCACAGATACGCAGTATTTT
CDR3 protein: CASSVVGTSPTDTQYF

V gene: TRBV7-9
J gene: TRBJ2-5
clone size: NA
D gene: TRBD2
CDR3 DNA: TGTGCCAGCAGCTTAGCTTACCTAGCGGGAGAGGCAGAGACCCAGTACTTC
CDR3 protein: CASSLAYLAGEAETQYF

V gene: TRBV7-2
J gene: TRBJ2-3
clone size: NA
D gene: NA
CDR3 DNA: TGTGCCAGCAGCTTAGGAAGGGGGTGGGGCGCAGATACGCAGTATTTT
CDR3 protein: CASSLGRGWGADTQYF

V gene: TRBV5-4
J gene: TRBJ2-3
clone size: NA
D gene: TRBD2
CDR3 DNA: TGTGCCAGCAGACTAGCGGGAGGTGCAGATACGCAGTATTTT
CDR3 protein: CASRLAGGADTQYF

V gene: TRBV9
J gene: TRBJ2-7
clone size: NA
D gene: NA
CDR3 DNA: TGTGCCAGCAGCGTAAACGCCGGCCTTACCTACGAGCAGTACTTC
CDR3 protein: CASSVNAGLTYEQYF

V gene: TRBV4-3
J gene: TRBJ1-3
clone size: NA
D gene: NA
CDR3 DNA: TGCGCCAGCAGCCAAGTTCCAAGCTCTGGAAACACCATATATTTT
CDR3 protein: CASSQVPSSGNTIYF

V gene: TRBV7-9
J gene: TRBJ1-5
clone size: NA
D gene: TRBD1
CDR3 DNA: TGTGCCAGCAGCTTAGAGGGGGGACAGTCACATTTT
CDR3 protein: CASSLEGGQSHF

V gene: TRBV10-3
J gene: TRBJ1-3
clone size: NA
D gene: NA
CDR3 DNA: TGTGCCATCAGTCCCTCGGGGGGCGGAAACACCATATATTTT
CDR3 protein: CAISPSGGGNTIYF

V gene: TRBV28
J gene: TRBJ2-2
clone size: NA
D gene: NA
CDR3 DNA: TGTGCCAGCAGTTTATACAACTCGGGGGTCGTCACCGGGGAGCTGTTTTTT
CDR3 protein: CASSLYNSGVVTGELFF

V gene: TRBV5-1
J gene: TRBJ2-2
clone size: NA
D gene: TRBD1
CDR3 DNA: TGCGCCAGCAGCGACCGTACAGGGGGGAGCACCGGGGAGCTGTTTTTT
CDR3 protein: CASSDRTGGSTGELFF

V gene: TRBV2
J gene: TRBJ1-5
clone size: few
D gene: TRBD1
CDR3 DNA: TGTGCCAGCAGGGAAGGGACAGGAATTAGCAATCAGCCCCAGCATTTT
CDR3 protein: CASREGTGISNQPQHF

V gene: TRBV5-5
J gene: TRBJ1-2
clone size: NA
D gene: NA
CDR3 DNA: TGTGCCAGCAGCCCCTCAGGTCGTGGCTACACCTTC
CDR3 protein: CASSPSGRGYTF

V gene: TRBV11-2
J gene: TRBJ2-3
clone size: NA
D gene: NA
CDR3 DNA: TGTGCCACCGCGGACGGGAGTGCTCCAACAGATACGCAGTATTTT
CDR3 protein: CATADGSAPTDTQYF

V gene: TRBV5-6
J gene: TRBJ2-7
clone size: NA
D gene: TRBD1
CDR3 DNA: TGTGCCAGCAGCAGTGGACCGGGACAGGGCCACGAGCAGTACTTC
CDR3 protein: CASSSGPGQGHEQYF

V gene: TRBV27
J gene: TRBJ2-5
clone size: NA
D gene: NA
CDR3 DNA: TGTGCCAGCAGTTTAGGGGTGGGACCCGGAAGAGAGACCCAGTACTTC
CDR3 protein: CASSLGVGPGRETQYF

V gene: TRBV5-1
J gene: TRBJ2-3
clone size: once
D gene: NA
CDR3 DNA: TGCGCCAGCAGCTTGATTTCAGGGACTCGGCGCGGGGGCACGCAGTATTTT
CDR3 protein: CASSLISGTRRGGTQYF

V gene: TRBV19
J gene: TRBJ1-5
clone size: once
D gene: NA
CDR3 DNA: TGTGCCAGTAGTATAGTGAGGACAGCCGTCGTGGGAGGGTCTCAGCCCCAGCATTTT
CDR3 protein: CASSIVRTAVVGGSQPQHF

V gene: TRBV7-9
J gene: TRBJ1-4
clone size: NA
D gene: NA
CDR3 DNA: TGTGCCAGCAGCTTCAGCGGACCAACTAATGAAAAACTGTTTTTT
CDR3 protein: CASSFSGPTNEKLFF

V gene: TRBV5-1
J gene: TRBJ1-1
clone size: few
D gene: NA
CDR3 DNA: TGCGCCAGCAGCTTCCAGGGAGAAGCTTTCTTT
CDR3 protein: CASSFQGEAFF

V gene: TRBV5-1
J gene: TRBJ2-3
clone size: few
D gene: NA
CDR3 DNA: TGCGCCAGCAGCTTGGCCCCGATAGGGTCAGATACGCAGTATTTT
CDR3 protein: CASSLAPIGSDTQYF

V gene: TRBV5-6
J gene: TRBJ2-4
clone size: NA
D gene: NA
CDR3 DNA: TGTGCCAGCAGCTTTGGACAACCAGCCAAAAACATTCAGTACTTC
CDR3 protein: CASSFGQPAKNIQYF

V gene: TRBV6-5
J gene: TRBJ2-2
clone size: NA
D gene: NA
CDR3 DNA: TGTGCCAGCCGAACGAGTGCCGGGGAGCTGTTTTTT
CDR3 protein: CASRTSAGELFF

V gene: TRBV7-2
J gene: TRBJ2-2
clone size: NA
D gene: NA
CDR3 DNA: TGTGCCAGCAGCCGCATCAGGGGCTCCGGGGAGCTGTTTTTT
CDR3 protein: CASSRIRGSGELFF

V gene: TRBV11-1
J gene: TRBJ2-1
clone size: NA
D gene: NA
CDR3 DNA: TGTGCCAGCAGCCCAGGGGAGTGGCGAGCCAATGAGCAGTTCTTC
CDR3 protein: CASSPGEWRANEQFF

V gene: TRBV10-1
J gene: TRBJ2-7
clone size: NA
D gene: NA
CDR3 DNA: TGCGCCAGCAGTGAGTCCGGATCCAACTACGAGCAGTACTTC
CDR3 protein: CASSESGSNYEQYF

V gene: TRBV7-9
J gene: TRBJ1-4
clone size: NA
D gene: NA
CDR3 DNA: TGTGCCAGCACCCTTGGGACTGGGAGAGGAGAAAAACTGTTTTTT
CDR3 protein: CASTLGTGRGEKLFF

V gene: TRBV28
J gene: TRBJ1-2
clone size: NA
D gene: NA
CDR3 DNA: TGTGCCAGCAGTTTCGGCGGGGGAAATGGCTACACCTTC
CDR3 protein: CASSFGGGNGYTF

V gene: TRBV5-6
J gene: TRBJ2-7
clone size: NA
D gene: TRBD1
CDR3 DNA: TGTGCCAGCCAAGGACAGGTAGGGTACGAGCAGTACTTC
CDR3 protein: CASQGQVGYEQYF

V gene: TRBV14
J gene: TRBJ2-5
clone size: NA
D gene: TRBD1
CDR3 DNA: TGTGCCAGCAGCCTTAGGACAGGGTGGTGGGAGACCCAGTACTTC
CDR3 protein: CASSLRTGWWETQYF

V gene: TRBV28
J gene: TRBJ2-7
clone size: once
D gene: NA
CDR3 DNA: TGTGCCAGCAGTTTCTTGCCTAGGCTCTACGAGCAGTACTTC
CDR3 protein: CASSFLPRLYEQYF

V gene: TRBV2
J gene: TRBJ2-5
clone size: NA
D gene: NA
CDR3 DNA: TGTGCCAGCAGAGCCTTCCGGACAGCCCAAGAGACCCAGTACTTC
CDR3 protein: CASRAFRTAQETQYF

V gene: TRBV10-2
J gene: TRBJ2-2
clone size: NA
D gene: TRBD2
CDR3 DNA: TGCGCCAGCAGTGAGTCGAAACTAGCGGGAGTCACCGGGGAGCTGTTTTTT
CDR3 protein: CASSESKLAGVTGELFF

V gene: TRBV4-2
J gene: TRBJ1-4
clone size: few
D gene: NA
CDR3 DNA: TGTGCCAGCAGCCAAGAAACACAGGTCTACGAAAAACTGTTTTTT
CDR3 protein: CASSQETQVYEKLFF

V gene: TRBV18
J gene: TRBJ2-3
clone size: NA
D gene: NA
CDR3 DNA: TGTGCCAGCTCACCATCGGGAGTTCTTGATACGCAGTATTTT
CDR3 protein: CASSPSGVLDTQYF

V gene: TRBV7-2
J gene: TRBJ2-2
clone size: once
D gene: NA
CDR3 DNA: TGTGCCAGCAGCTCCCCTAGTGTCCGGGAGCTGTTTTTT
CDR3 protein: CASSSPSVRELFF

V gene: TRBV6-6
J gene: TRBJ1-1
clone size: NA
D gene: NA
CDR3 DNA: TGTGCCAGCAGTTACCCCAGGGTGCCGGGCACTGAAGCTTTCTTT
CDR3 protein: CASSYPRVPGTEAFF

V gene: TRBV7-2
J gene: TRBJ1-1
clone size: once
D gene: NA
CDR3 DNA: TGTGCCAGCAGCTTTGCTCAGGGTTACACTGAAGCTTTCTTT
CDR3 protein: CASSFAQGYTEAFF

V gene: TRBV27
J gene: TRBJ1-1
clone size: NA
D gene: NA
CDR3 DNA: TGTGCCAGCAGCCCAAGTAGGGGAACACGGGGCACTGAAGCTTTCTTT
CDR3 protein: CASSPSRGTRGTEAFF

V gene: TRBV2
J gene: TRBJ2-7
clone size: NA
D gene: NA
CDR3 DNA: TGTGCCAGCGTTACGATGGGAGAGCAGTACTTC
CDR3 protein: CASVTMGEQYF

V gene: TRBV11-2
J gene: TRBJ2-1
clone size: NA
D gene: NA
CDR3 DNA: TGTGCCAGCAGCTTACCCAGGGAAAGCTACAATGAGCAGTTCTTC
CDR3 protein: CASSLPRESYNEQFF

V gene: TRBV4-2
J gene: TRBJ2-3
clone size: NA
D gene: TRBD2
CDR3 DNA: TGTGCCAGCAGCCAGCCCCTAGCGGGAGGGGGAGATACGCAGTATTTT
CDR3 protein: CASSQPLAGGGDTQYF

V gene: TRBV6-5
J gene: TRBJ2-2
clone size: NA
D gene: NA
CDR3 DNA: TGTGCCAGCAGTTCCCGAGGGAACACCGGGGAGCTGTTTTTT
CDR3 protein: CASSSRGNTGELFF

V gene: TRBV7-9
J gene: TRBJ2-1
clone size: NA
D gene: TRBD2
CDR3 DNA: TGTGCCAACGAAGTAGGACTAGCGGGAAGTAATGAGCAGTTCTTC
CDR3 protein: CANEVGLAGSNEQFF

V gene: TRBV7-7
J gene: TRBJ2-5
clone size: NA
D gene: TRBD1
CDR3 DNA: TGTGCCAGCAGCCACACCGGGACAGGAGAGACCCAGTACTTC
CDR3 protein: CASSHTGTGETQYF

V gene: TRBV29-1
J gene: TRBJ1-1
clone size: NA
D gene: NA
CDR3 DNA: TGCAGCGTTGTGAGGCAGGGCGGAGCTTTCTTT
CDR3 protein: CSVVRQGGAFF

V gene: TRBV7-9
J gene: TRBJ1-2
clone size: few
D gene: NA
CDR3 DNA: TGTGCCAGCAGCTTAGGGCGGGGCTACACCTTC
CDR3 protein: CASSLGRGYTF

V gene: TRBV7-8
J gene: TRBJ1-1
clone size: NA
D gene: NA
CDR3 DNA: TGTGCCAGCAGCTTAGTTGGGGGCAACACTGAAGCTTTCTTT
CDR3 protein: CASSLVGGNTEAFF

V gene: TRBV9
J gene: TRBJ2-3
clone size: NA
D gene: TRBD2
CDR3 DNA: TGTGCCAGCAGCCCCCTTCGGGGGGTGGGCTCCACAGATACGCAGTATTTT
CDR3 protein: CASSPLRGVGSTDTQYF